This record covers a single T cell receptor (beta chain). Its antigen is still unknown. Germline is not matched at one junction end, which may reflect a read error. This sample is part of a study of cytomegalovirus exposure and HLA in healthy donors. Points from the study as a whole: Subsequent analysis of the approximately 110 validation repertoires found a tendency for first-cohort TCR clusters to co-occur.

This CDR3 is built from 12 residues. The germline V gene encodes CDR1 SSHAT and CDR2 FNYEAQ (reference sequence). The table came from immunoSEQ multiplex PCR; TCRdb's copy has only in-frame clones and leaves some out. Of 110,000 or so clones detected, 80% to 90% appear once; the ten largest clones hold about 4.4%. The chain combines TRBV7-7 with TRBJ2-5; D is undetermined. This clonotype was obtained from a man in his late teens or twenties in good health and CMV-seropositive. The sample taken for sequencing was PBMCs. CDR3 sequence reads: CASSLSGETQYF. The CDR3 DNA follows: TGTGCTAGCAGCTTATCAGGAGAGACCCAGTACTTC.